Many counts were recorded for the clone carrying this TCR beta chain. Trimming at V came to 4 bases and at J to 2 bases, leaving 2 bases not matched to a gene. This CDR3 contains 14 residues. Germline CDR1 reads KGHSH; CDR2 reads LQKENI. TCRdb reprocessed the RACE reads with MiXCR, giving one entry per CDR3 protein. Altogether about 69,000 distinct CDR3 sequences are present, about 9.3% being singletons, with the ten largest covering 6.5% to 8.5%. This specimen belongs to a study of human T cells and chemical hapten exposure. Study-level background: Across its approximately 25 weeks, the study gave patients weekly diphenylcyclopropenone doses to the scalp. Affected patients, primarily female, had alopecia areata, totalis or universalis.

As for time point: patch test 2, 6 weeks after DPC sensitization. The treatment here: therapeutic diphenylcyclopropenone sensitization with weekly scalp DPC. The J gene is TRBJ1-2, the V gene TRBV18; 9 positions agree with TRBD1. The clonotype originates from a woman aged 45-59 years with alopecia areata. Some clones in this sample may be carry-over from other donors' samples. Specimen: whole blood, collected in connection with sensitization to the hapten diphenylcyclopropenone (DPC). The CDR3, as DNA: TGTGCCAGCTCACGGGACAGGGACAACTATGGCTACACCTTC. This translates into CASSRDRDNYGYTF.